Each of the 15 T cell receptor beta chains below was sequenced from the same sample in a study of cytomegalovirus exposure and HLA in healthy donors. PCR was performed using 60 Vbeta and 13 Jbeta primers. Here immunoSEQ multiplex PCR was the method, and the copy in TCRdb shows in-frame clones only, minus some. The repertoire holds 150,000 to 180,000 clones, with roughly 74% as singletons. Sequencing was done on a sample of PBMCs. Every receptor here comes from a man younger than 35 in good health and CMV-seronegative.

This clone was counted only a few times. V gene TRBV6-4 combines with J gene TRBJ1-2; weak D call: TRBD1 (5 bases). V dropped 4 bases and J dropped 3 bases, with 9 bases sitting between them. The germline gives CDR1 MRHNA, CDR2 SNTAGT. The CDR3 contains 13 residues. The CDR3 loop reads CASSAGVDYGYTF. The CDR3 coding sequence is TGTGCCAGCAGTGCGGGGGTCGACTATGGCTACACCTTC.

This chain joins TRBV28 and TRBJ1-4; D is perhaps TRBD1 (5 bases). The V end lost 1 base, the J end lost 2 bases, and 14 bases lay between the germline ends. CDR3 length equals 17 residues. The V gene's germline CDR1 is MDHEN and CDR2 SYDVKM. The CDR3 DNA is TGTGCCAGCAGTTTATCTCCAGTTCGACAGACTAATGAAAAACTGTTTTTT. Protein: CASSLSPVRQTNEKLFF.

V is TRBV7-2 and J is TRBJ2-7; D gene unclear. The CDR3 has 15 amino acids. Trimming stripped 1 base from V and 0 bases from J, with 10 bases between. Germline CDR1 reads SGHTA; CDR2 reads FQGNSA. DNA of the CDR3: TGTGCCAGCAGCTTAGGTGGCGGCTACTCCTACGAGCAGTACTTC. Amino acids: CASSLGGGYSYEQYF.

This clone is a singleton in its sample. The chain employs TRBV5-6 and TRBJ1-5, with D tentatively TRBD1 (5 bases). V lost 4 bases, J lost 2 bases, and 10 bases lay in between. Per the germline V gene, CDR1 is SGHDT and CDR2 is YYEEEE. CDR3 length: 14 residues. This CDR3 reads CASSGPGGNQPQHF. In DNA form, the CDR3 reads TGTGCCAGCAGCGGCCCGGGGGGCAATCAGCCCCAGCATTTT.

Here the CDR3 DNA reads TGTGCCAGCAACGTGGGGAGGGACACTGAAGCTTTCTTT. The encoded protein is CASNVGRDTEAFF. The V call is TRBV6-1, the J call TRBJ1-1; D is unresolved. Trimming shortened V by 7 bases and J by 3 bases, and 12 bases separated the two germline ends. CDR1 and CDR2 from the germline V gene are MNHNS and SASEGT. The CDR3 is made up of 13 amino acids.

Only one count was recorded for this clone. The gene calls are TRBV6-6 and TRBJ2-3; 7 nucleotides align to TRBD2. Germline trimming cut 6 bases from V and 1 base from J; bases unmatched to any gene: 7. The CDR3 covers 15 residues. Germline CDR1 is MNHNY and CDR2 is SVGAGI (reference sequence). CDR3 sequence: CASSQREGGTDTQYF. CDR3 sequence (DNA): TGTGCCAGCAGCCAAAGGGAGGGAGGCACAGATACGCAGTATTTT.

This sequence joins TRBV30 and TRBJ1-6; 7 positions match TRBD1. CDR3 length equals 15 residues. Per germline, CDR1 GTSNPN and CDR2 SVGIG (reference sequence). V dropped 0 bases and J dropped 7; count of bases not matched to a gene: 6. CDR3 amino acids: CAWSVQTGWNSPLHF. In nucleotides, the CDR3 is TGTGCCTGGAGTGTACAGACAGGGTGGAATTCACCCCTCCACTTT.

V and J are TRBV20-1 and TRBJ1-3; no reliable D call. CDR3 size: 11 residues. Germline CDR1 reads DFQATT; CDR2 reads SNEGSKA (reference sequence). CDR3 sequence (DNA): TGCTGGGCCACGTCTGGAAACACCATATATTTT. Translated, it gives CWATSGNTIYF.

The chain combines TRBV5-4 with TRBJ1-1, with 9 nucleotides matching TRBD1. From germline, CDR1 is SGHNT and CDR2 YYREEE (reference sequence). CDR3 length: 17 amino acids. Losses at the gene ends were 2 bases for V and 0 bases for J; bases not matched to a gene: 8. Here the CDR3 reads CASSFLDRGGLNTEAFF. CDR3 sequence (DNA): TGTGCCAGCAGCTTTCTGGACAGGGGAGGGTTGAACACTGAAGCTTTCTTT. Full variable domain (missing parts from reference TRBV5-4 and TRBJ1-1): ETGVTQSPTHLIKTRGQQVTLRCSSQSGHNTVSWYQQALGQGPQFIFQYYREEENGRGNFPPRFSGLQFPNYSSELNVNALELDDSALYLCASSFLDRGGLNTEAFFGQGTRLTVV.

The rearrangement joins TRBV14 to TRBJ1-2; 9 nucleotides align to TRBD1. V was clipped by 3 bases and J by 7 bases; unmatched bases: 9. The length of the CDR3 is 15 residues. Germline CDR1 and CDR2: SGHDN and FVKESK. CDR3 nucleotides: TGTGCCAGCAGCCAGACTACCGGGACAGGGACTGGCTACACCTTC. This codes for CASSQTTGTGTGYTF.

The chain carries TRBV27 and TRBJ2-1, with 10 bases aligning to TRBD2. Germline values: CDR1 MNHEY, CDR2 SMNVEV (reference sequence). This CDR3 comprises 15 residues. Trimming took 7 bases from V and 8 from J; bases not matched to a gene: 11. The CDR3 DNA reads as TGTGCCAGCATAGAACTACTAGCGGGGCCCGATGAGCAGTTCTTC. Its protein is CASIELLAGPDEQFF.

V and J are TRBV7-2 and TRBJ1-5; D not resolved. V gave up 7 bases and J gave up 1 base, with 11 bases separating them. CDR1 SGHTA and CDR2 FQGNSA come from the germline V gene. The CDR3 extends over 14 amino acids. Written as DNA, the CDR3 is TGTGCCAGCAACCTGGCGGTCAGCAATCAGCCCCAGCATTTT. This sequence encodes CASNLAVSNQPQHF.

This chain connects TRBV6-1 to TRBJ2-7, with D perhaps matching TRBD1 (7 bases). With 4 bases removed from V and 6 bases from J, the gap between germline ends came to 19 bases. The CDR3 runs 15 residues. Germline V gene data show CDR1 as MNHNS and CDR2 as SASEGT. The CDR3: CASSGRGAPRGEQYF. The CDR3 DNA is TGTGCCAGCAGTGGCAGGGGGGCACCCCGAGGCGAGCAGTACTTC.

The gene calls are TRBV5-6 and TRBJ1-1; maybe TRBD1 (6 bases). The CDR3 consists of 12 residues. From germline, CDR1 is SGHDT and CDR2 YYEEEE. The V gene lost 1 base and the J gene lost 11 bases, with 12 bases spanning the gap. The CDR3: CASSLRTVQAFF. CDR3 DNA: TGTGCCAGCAGCTTGAGGACAGTACAGGCTTTCTTT.

This clone was found once. The chain carries TRBV18 and TRBJ2-1; D gene unclear. The germline CDR1 and CDR2 sequences are KGHSH and LQKENI. V was clipped by 1 base and J by 0 bases, with 4 bases between them. The CDR3 extends over 14 amino acids. The CDR3 loop reads CASSPRSSYNEQFF. The CDR3 DNA follows: TGTGCCAGCTCACCACGGAGCTCCTACAATGAGCAGTTCTTC.